This TCR beta chain originates from a study of pediatric ulcerative colitis (dated by TCRdb to about 2019). About the investigation overall: Among the ulcerative colitis patients, about seven had pancolitis and two had left-sided colitis, and histology in every patient was consistent with ulcerative colitis. The Pediatric Ulcerative Colitis Activity Index classified two patients as having mild disease, several as having moderate disease and three as having acute severe colitis. From roughly 9 newly diagnosed, treatment-naive pediatric ulcerative colitis patients and a handful of non-IBD control children, paired blood and rectal samples were collected. Points the paper makes about the study in general: Repertoires were derived from total lymphocyte DNA, so rare subsets such as regulatory T cells may have patterns not reflected. The healthy control group was small, consisting of only four individuals. Two rectal CDR3 clonotypes were present in all ulcerative colitis patients and in none of the controls. A couple of patients' blood samples yielded substantially fewer templates for technical reasons and were excluded from blood-rectal overlap analysis. Autologous blood-rectal clonal overlap was significantly higher in ulcerative colitis patients than in controls, suggesting increased T cell trafficking to inflamed tissue. Rectal repertoire features separated controls, mild-moderate and acute severe colitis patients; acute severe colitis showed reduced rectal diversity due to clonal expansions.

Before the diagnostic colonoscopy, none of the ulcerative colitis patients had been given any immunosuppressive medication. A blood sample was drawn at the time of the colonoscopy. The Wizard kit (Promega) was used to extract genomic DNA from both blood and intestinal samples. Rearranged CDR3 beta regions were amplified from genomic DNA with multiplex V and J primers using the immunoSEQ TRB Survey service. To keep sequencing depth the same across samples, survey-level depth of up to 500,000 reads per sample was applied. Libraries were purified, pooled and sequenced on Illumina technology. The authors processed their data as follows. Productive clonality, sample overlap, pairwise scatters, CDR3 beta length, V/D/J gene usage and productiveness were all assessed with the immunoSEQ online tools. Calculated diversity was defined as the number of unique rearrangements divided by total templates, multiplied by 100, and Shannon and Simpson indices were computed as well. Principal component analysis was performed on Z-score normalized data with the R prcomp function and the ggbiplot package. Morisita's index was used to quantify the clonal overlap between blood and rectum within each subject. The clones in this table, taken by TCRdb from immuneACCESS, are in-frame only. Not every clone is retained; where verified, under half of the shortfall comes from an unresolved V gene, and the cause of the rest is unknown. V, J and clone size were drawn from that table, and D and trimming were deduced from the DNA. Within this sample are around 68,000 clones, with about three quarters of them counted one time only. Of the sample, 5% to 5.5% is held by the ten largest clones.

The CDR3 runs 13 amino acids, cysteine and phenylalanine included. The entry retains the CDR3 DNA only, 39 bases that are in frame from base 1. Trimming leaves V shorter by 6 bases and J shorter by 4 bases, with the junction holding 7 bases beyond the gene matches. CDR1 SQVTM and CDR2 ANQGSEA were looked up in the germline V gene. Worth noting for this clone: Its recognized antigen is unknown. Base qualities are not recorded, but no much larger clone differs from it by a single base.

This clonotype originated in a boy younger than 18 with moderate ulcerative colitis. The chain links TRBV29-1 with TRBJ1-1; TRBD1 aligns with 8 central bases. Sequencing was carried out using blood. The CDR3 sequence is CSVAQGAGTEAFF. The DNA sequence follows: TGCAGCGTGGCTCAGGGGGCAGGCACTGAAGCTTTCTTT.